This T cell receptor (beta chain) originates from a study of blood T cell repertoires in COVID-19 (dated by TCRdb to the early 2020s). With regard to the full study: Collaborator samples came from the United States, Italy and Spain and covered acute and convalescent phases of COVID-19. The prospective study material was composed of cDNA or gDNA derived from T cells, B-cell-depleted T cells, or PBMCs. Subjects who had been exposed to COVID-19, were actively infected with it, or had recovered from it provided the deeply sampled blood TCRbeta repertoires that made up the dataset. A freely available public database, intended as a resource for researchers studying the immune response to SARS-CoV-2, is where the repertoires were released. Samples came from the ongoing ImmuneRACE study (first 160 participants) plus 1,254 subjects from 6 global collaborators. A de-identified subject ID, COVID-19 status, age in years and sex were almost always included in the sample metadata. Where available, HLA class I and class II types were taken from metadata supplied by the sample provider and were not determined by assay-based typing.

TCRbeta CDR3 regions were amplified from genomic DNA using the immunoSEQ Assay, a bias-controlled multiplex PCR. The authors' pipeline ran thus. The number of nucleated cells in each sample was estimated by amplification of reference gene primers within the assay. To quantify the absolute abundance of each unique TCRbeta CDR3 rearrangement, sequence reads were collapsed and filtered. For each sample, productive Simpson clonality was calculated as the square root of Simpson's diversity index across productive rearrangements. The table was pulled from immuneACCESS by TCRdb, which kept in-frame rearrangements only. Such tables lose some clones; where checked, under half of the loss comes from unresolved V genes, and the rest has no known cause. From that table come the V and J calls and clone size; the DNA was used to work out D and trimming. Present in this sample are some 330,000 clones, 75% to 90% of which were seen just once. Together, the top ten hold around 4.6% of the sample.

The CDR3 sequence holds 15 residues, the cysteine and phenylalanine included. Kept here is only the CDR3 DNA, which spans 45 bases and is read in frame from base 1. This clone has more than one count but fewer than ten. The specificity of this receptor is unknown. No much larger clone is present one base from it, and per-base qualities are unavailable. Results and caveats for the whole study, not just this receptor: The amount of clinical and demographic metadata varied by source and participant and was provided uncurated.

Participants in the prospective study were aged roughly 18 to 89 years, lived in 20 to 25 United States geographic areas, and enrolled through a virtual design. Cohort assignment in the prospective study relied on participant-reported clinical history from a screening survey and a study questionnaire. For ImmuneRACE Cohort 3, a participant was defined as recovered based on two consecutive negative NP/OP PCR tests, clearance by a healthcare professional, or resolution of symptoms. In the prospective study, whole blood, serum and a nasopharyngeal or oropharyngeal swab were collected from each participant by mobile phlebotomists. Over a roughly two-month period, participants in the prospective study had the option of providing additional blood draws and questionnaires. Blood samples from the prospective study were shipped frozen or at room temperature prior to DNA extraction.

The chain couples TRBV21-1 to TRBJ2-7; the table's TRBD1 call for D was not verified on the DNA. TRBV21-1 is deemed a pseudogene. This receptor was taken from a man younger than 40 who had recovered from COVID-19. The sequenced material came from PBMCs or T cells enriched from blood (not recorded which). The DNA is TGTGCCAGCAGCAAAGCGGGACAGGGTCGGGACGAGCAGTACTTC. Protein translation: CASSKAGQGRDEQYF.